The rows below give T cell receptor beta chains drawn from one sample of a study of blood T cell repertoires in COVID-19. The protocol was immunoSEQ multiplex PCR, while the TCRdb copy is restricted to in-frame clones and leaves out a portion. The sample consists of about 200,000 clones, over 70% of them appearing once. Material for sequencing was peripheral blood. The source is a woman aged 45-59 years with acute or convalescent COVID-19. The CDR3 runs from the conserved cysteine through the conserved F or W. The D gene is left open where the match is weak. Rows may omit the clone size; those that give it use once, few, many or a size class.

v_call: TRBV24-1; clone_size: .; j_call: TRBJ2-2; d_call: TRBD1; cdr3_nt: TGTGCCACCAGTGATTTGGAATCGGGACAGAGAACCGGGGAGCTGTTTTTT; cdr3_aa: CATSDLESGQRTGELFF
v_call: TRBV19; clone_size: once; j_call: TRBJ2-2; d_call: TRBD2; cdr3_nt: TGTGCCAGTAGTACGAGGGCTAGCTCGGGAGGCAACACCGGGGAGCTGTTTTTT; cdr3_aa: CASSTRASSGGNTGELFF
v_call: TRBV13; clone_size: once; j_call: TRBJ1-3; d_call: .; cdr3_nt: TGTGCCAGCAGCTTAGGGTCCCGGGGAGGAAACACCATATATTTT; cdr3_aa: CASSLGSRGGNTIYF
v_call: TRBV5-4; clone_size: .; j_call: TRBJ1-3; d_call: .; cdr3_nt: TGTGCCAGCAGCTCACAAAGGGGTATAGCTGGAAACACCATATATTTT; cdr3_aa: CASSSQRGIAGNTIYF
v_call: TRBV19; clone_size: .; j_call: TRBJ2-2; d_call: .; cdr3_nt: TGTGCCAGTACCACCCGGGGAGGGGGAATTACCGGGGAGCTGTTTTTT; cdr3_aa: CASTTRGGGITGELFF
v_call: TRBV2; clone_size: .; j_call: TRBJ2-2; d_call: TRBD1; cdr3_nt: TGTGCCAGGGGACAGCGCCCCGCCGGGGAGCTGTTTTTT; cdr3_aa: CARGQRPAGELFF
v_call: TRBV5-4; clone_size: .; j_call: TRBJ2-2; d_call: TRBD2; cdr3_nt: TGTGCCAGCAGCCTAGAAAGCGGGAGGGCCGGGGAGCTGTTTTTT; cdr3_aa: CASSLESGRAGELFF
v_call: TRBV6-5; clone_size: .; j_call: TRBJ2-3; d_call: TRBD2; cdr3_nt: TGTGCCAGCCCCAGCGGGAGGGCTTCCACAGATACGCAGTATTTT; cdr3_aa: CASPSGRASTDTQYF
v_call: TRBV11-2; clone_size: .; j_call: TRBJ2-3; d_call: .; cdr3_nt: TGTGCCAGCAGCCCCGACAGTAATACGCAGTATTTT; cdr3_aa: CASSPDSNTQYF
v_call: TRBV5-1; clone_size: .; j_call: TRBJ2-2; d_call: TRBD1; cdr3_nt: TGCGCCAGCAGCTTGGGGCGAGGGACAGCAAACACCGGGGAGCTGTTTTTT; cdr3_aa: CASSLGRGTANTGELFF
v_call: TRBV28; clone_size: few; j_call: TRBJ1-2; d_call: TRBD1; cdr3_nt: TGTGCCAGCAGTATGACAGGGCCAGGTGGCTACACCTTC; cdr3_aa: CASSMTGPGGYTF
v_call: TRBV19; clone_size: .; j_call: TRBJ2-7; d_call: .; cdr3_nt: TGTGCCAGTAGTATTAGAGACAGCTACGAGCAGTACTTC; cdr3_aa: CASSIRDSYEQYF
v_call: TRBV13; clone_size: .; j_call: TRBJ2-2; d_call: TRBD1; cdr3_nt: TGTGCCAGCAGTTCTAACTACAGGACAGGGAACACCGGGGAGCTGTTTTTT; cdr3_aa: CASSSNYRTGNTGELFF
v_call: TRBV19; clone_size: .; j_call: TRBJ1-5; d_call: .; cdr3_nt: TGTGCCAGTAGTGTCGGGAGGGAGGAGCCCCAGCATTTT; cdr3_aa: CASSVGREEPQHF
v_call: TRBV30; clone_size: .; j_call: TRBJ2-5; d_call: TRBD1; cdr3_nt: TGTGCCTGCCCTCAAGGGGGCCGGGGTGGGACCCAGTACTTC; cdr3_aa: CACPQGGRGGTQYF
v_call: TRBV13; clone_size: .; j_call: TRBJ2-1; d_call: .; cdr3_nt: TGTGCCAGCAGCCTGGGGGGTCTAGCGTCCTACAATGAGCAGTTCTTC; cdr3_aa: CASSLGGLASYNEQFF
v_call: TRBV3-1/TRBV3-2; clone_size: .; j_call: TRBJ2-2; d_call: TRBD2; cdr3_nt: TGTGCCAGCAGCCAAGATTCTAGCGGGGGCACCGGGGAGCTGTTTTTT; cdr3_aa: CASSQDSSGGTGELFF
v_call: TRBV28; clone_size: .; j_call: TRBJ2-5; d_call: .; cdr3_nt: TGTGCCAGCAGTTTATCCCAGATACAAGAGACCCAGTACTTC; cdr3_aa: CASSLSQIQETQYF
v_call: TRBV29-1; clone_size: .; j_call: TRBJ2-5; d_call: TRBD1; cdr3_nt: TGCAGCGTTGAGGGCAGGGGGGAGACCCAGTACTTC; cdr3_aa: CSVEGRGETQYF
v_call: TRBV11-2; clone_size: .; j_call: TRBJ2-7; d_call: TRBD2; cdr3_nt: TGTGCCAGCAGCTTAAAGGGACTAGCGGGATTCTCCTTCTCCTACGAGCAGTACTTC; cdr3_aa: CASSLKGLAGFSFSYEQYF
v_call: TRBV29-1; clone_size: .; j_call: TRBJ2-7; d_call: TRBD1; cdr3_nt: TGCAGCGTTGAAATTCGGGACAGGGGCCACGAGCAGTACTTC; cdr3_aa: CSVEIRDRGHEQYF
v_call: TRBV6-5; clone_size: .; j_call: TRBJ2-7; d_call: TRBD1; cdr3_nt: TGTGCCAGCAGTTCCAAGGACAGGGGGCCCGTCTACGAGCAGTACTTC; cdr3_aa: CASSSKDRGPVYEQYF
v_call: TRBV9; clone_size: .; j_call: TRBJ2-1; d_call: TRBD2; cdr3_nt: TGTGCCAGCAGCGAGAGGTGGCTAGCGGGAGGTTACGACTACAATGAGCAGTTCTTC; cdr3_aa: CASSERWLAGGYDYNEQFF
v_call: TRBV18; clone_size: .; j_call: TRBJ1-1; d_call: .; cdr3_nt: TGTGCCAGCTCAGCGGACAGGAACACTGAAGCTTTCTTT; cdr3_aa: CASSADRNTEAFF
v_call: TRBV5-6; clone_size: .; j_call: TRBJ2-7; d_call: TRBD2; cdr3_nt: TGTGCCAGCAGCTTGGGTCGCGGGAGAGGCTACGAGCAGTACTTC; cdr3_aa: CASSLGRGRGYEQYF
v_call: TRBV6-1; clone_size: .; j_call: TRBJ2-5; d_call: .; cdr3_nt: TGTGCCAGCAGTGAAAGTACAGGCCAAGAGACCCAGTACTTC; cdr3_aa: CASSESTGQETQYF
v_call: TRBV28; clone_size: .; j_call: TRBJ2-7; d_call: TRBD1; cdr3_nt: TGTGCCAGCAGTTCCGGGGGACAGGGAGCACCCTACGAGCAGTACTTC; cdr3_aa: CASSSGGQGAPYEQYF